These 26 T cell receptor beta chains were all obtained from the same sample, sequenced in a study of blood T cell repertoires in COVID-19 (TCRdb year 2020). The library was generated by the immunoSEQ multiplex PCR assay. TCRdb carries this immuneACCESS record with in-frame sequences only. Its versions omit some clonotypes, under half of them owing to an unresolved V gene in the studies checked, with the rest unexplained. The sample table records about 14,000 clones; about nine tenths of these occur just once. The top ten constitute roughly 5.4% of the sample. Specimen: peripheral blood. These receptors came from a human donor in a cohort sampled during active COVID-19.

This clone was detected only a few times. In nucleotides, the CDR3 is TGTGCCAGCAGACAGGGGATCTCCTACGAGCAGTACTTC. Its translation: CASRQGISYEQYF. The V and J genes are TRBV27 and TRBJ2-7; TRBD1 matches at 7 bases. After removal of 6 bases from V and 0 bases from J, the junction contained 2 bases not matched to a gene. The CDR3 is 13 amino acids. Germline CDR1 is MNHEY and CDR2 is SMNVEV (reference sequence).

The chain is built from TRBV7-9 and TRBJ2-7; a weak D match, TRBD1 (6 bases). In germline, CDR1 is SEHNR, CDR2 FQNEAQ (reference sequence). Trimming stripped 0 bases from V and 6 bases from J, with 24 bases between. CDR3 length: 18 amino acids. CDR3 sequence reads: CASSLATSWYRVPFEQYF. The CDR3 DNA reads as TGTGCCAGCAGCTTAGCGACGTCGTGGTACAGGGTTCCGTTCGAGCAGTACTTC.

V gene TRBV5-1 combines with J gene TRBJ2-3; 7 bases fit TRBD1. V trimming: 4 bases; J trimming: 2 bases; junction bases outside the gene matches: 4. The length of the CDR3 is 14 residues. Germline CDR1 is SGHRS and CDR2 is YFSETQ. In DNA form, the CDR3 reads TGCGCCAGCAGCCCGGGACAGCCCACAGATACGCAGTATTTT. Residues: CASSPGQPTDTQYF. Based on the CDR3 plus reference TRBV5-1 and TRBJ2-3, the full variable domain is KAGVTQTPRYLIKTRGQQVTLSCSPISGHRSVSWYQQTPGQGLQFLFEYFSETQRNKGNFPGRFSGRQFSNSRSEMNVSTLELGDSALYLCASSPGQPTDTQYFGPGTRLTVL.

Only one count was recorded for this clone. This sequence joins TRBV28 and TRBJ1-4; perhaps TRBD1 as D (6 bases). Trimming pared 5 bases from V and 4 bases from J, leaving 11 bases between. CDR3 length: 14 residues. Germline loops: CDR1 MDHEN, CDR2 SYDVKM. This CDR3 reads CASSLGGGNEKLFF. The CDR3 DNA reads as TGTGCCAGCAGTCTGGGAGGGGGTAATGAAAAACTGTTTTTT.

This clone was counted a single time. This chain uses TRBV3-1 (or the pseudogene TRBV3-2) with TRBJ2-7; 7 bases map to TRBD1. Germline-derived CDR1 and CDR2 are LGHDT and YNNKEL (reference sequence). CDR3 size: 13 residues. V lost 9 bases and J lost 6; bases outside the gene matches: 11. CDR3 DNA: TGTGCCAGTGCTCGGGACAGCCTCAGCGAGCAGTACTTC. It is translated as CASARDSLSEQYF.

This CDR3 is CAIRGDSPYEQYF. CDR3 bases: TGTGCCATCAGGGGGGACAGCCCCTACGAGCAGTACTTC. The rearrangement links TRBV10-3 to TRBJ2-7; 7 nucleotides match TRBD1. From germline, CDR1 is ENHRY and CDR2 SYGVKD. CDR3 length: 13 amino acids. J lost 2 bases, V lost 6 bases, and 4 bases had no gene match.

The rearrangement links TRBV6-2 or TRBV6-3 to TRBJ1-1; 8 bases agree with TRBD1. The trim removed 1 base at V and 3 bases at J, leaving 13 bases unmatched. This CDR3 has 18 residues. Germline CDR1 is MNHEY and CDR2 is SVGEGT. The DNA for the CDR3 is TGTGCCAGCAGTTACTTAATGAGTGGACAGGGCGAGGACACTGAAGCTTTCTTT. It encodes CASSYLMSGQGEDTEAFF.

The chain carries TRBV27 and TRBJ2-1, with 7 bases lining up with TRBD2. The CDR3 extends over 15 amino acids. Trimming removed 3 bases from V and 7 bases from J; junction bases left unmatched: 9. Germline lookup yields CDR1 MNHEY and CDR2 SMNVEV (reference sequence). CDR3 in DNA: TGTGCCAGCAGTTTTGTCGCGGGAGCTCGAAATGAGCAGTTCTTC. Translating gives CASSFVAGARNEQFF.

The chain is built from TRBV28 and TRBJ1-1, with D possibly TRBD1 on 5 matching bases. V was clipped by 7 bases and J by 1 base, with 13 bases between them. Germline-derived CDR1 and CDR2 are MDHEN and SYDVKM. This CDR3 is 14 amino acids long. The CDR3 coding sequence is TGTGCCAGCAAGGGGATCCTAGAGAACACTGAAGCTTTCTTT. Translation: CASKGILENTEAFF.

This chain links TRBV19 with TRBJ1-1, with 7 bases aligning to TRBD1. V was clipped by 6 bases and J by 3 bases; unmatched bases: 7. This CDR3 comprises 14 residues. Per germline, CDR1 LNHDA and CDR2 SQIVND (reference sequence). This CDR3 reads CASRFDRADTEAFF. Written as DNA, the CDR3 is TGTGCCAGTAGATTCGACAGGGCGGACACTGAAGCTTTCTTT.

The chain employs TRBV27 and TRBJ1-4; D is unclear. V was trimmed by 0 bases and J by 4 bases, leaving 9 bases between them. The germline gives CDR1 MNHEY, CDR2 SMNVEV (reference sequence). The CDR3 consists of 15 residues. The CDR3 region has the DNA TGTGCCAGCAGTTTATCGTCAGCGATTAATGAAAAACTGTTTTTT. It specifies CASSLSSAINEKLFF.

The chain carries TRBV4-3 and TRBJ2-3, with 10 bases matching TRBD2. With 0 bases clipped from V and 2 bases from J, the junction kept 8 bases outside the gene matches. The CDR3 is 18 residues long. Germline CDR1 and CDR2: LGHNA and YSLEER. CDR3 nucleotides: TGCGCCAGCAGCCAAGAGCCTCGGACTAGCGGATTCACAGATACGCAGTATTTT. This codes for CASSQEPRTSGFTDTQYF.

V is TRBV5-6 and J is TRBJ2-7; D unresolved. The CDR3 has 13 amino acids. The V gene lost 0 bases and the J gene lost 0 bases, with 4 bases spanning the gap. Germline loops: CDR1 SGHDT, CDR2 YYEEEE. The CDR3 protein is CASSLVSSYEQYF. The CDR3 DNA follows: TGTGCCAGCAGCTTGGTCAGCTCCTACGAGCAGTACTTC. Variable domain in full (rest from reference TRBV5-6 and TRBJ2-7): DAGVTQSPTHLIKTRGQQVTLRCSPKSGHDTVSWYQQALGQGPQFIFQYYEEEERQRGNFPDRFSGHQFPNYSSELNVNALLLGDSALYLCASSLVSSYEQYFGPGTRLTVT.

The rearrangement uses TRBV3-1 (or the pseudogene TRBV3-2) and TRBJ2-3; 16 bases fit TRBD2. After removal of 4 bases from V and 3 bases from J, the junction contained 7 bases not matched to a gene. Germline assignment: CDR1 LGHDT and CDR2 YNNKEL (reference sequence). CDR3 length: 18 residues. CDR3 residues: CASSPTGLAGGFTDTQYF. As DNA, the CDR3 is TGTGCCAGCAGCCCAACGGGACTAGCGGGAGGGTTTACAGATACGCAGTATTTT.

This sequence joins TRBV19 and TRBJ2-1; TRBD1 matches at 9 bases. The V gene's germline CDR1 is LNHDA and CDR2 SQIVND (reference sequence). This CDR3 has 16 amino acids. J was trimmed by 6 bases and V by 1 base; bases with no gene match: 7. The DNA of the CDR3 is TGTGCCAGTAGTATAGCCCACAGGGGGCCGGGCAATGAGCAGTTCTTC. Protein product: CASSIAHRGPGNEQFF.

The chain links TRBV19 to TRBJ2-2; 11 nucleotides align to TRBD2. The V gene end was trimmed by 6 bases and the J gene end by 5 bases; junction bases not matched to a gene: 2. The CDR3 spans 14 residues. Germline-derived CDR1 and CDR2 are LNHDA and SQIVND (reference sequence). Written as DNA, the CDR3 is TGTGCCAGTAGACTAGCGGGAGTTACCGGGGAGCTGTTTTTT. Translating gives CASRLAGVTGELFF.

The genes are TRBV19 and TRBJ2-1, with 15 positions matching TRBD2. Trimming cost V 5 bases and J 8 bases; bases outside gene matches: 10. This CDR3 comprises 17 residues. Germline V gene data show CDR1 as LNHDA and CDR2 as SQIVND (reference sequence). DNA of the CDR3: TGTGCCAGTAGTGTCCTTGGACTAGCGGGAGGGCCGGATGAGCAGTTCTTC. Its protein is CASSVLGLAGGPDEQFF.

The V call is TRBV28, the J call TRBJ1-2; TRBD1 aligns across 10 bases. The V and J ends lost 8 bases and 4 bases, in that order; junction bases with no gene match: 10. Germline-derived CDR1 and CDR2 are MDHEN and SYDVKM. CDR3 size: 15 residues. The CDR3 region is CASVGWGTGAYGYTF. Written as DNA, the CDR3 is TGTGCCAGCGTGGGATGGGGGACAGGGGCCTATGGCTACACCTTC.

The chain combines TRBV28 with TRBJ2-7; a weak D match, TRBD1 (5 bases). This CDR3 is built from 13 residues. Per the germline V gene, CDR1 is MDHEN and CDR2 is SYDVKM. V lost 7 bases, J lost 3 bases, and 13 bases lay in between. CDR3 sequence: CASTAGRGYEQYF. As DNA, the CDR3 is TGTGCCAGCACCGCAGGTAGGGGCTACGAGCAGTACTTC.

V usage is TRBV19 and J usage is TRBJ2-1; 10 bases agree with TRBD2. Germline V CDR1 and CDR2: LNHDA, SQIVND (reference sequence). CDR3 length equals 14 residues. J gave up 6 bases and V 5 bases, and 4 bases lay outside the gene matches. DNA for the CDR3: TGTGCCAGTAGTGGGACTAGCGAGAGCAATGAGCAGTTCTTC. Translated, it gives CASSGTSESNEQFF.

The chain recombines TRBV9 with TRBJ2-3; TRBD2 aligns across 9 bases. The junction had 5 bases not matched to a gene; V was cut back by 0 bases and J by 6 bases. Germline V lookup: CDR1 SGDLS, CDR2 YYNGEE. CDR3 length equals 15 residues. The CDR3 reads CASSVEAGGFDTQYF. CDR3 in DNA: TGTGCCAGCAGCGTAGAGGCGGGAGGGTTCGATACGCAGTATTTT.

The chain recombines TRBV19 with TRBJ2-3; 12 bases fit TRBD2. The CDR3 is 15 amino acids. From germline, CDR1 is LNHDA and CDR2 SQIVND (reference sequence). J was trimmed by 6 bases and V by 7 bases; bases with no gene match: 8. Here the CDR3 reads CASTLTSGRYDTQYF. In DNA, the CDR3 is TGTGCCAGTACCCTGACTAGCGGGAGATACGATACGCAGTATTTT.

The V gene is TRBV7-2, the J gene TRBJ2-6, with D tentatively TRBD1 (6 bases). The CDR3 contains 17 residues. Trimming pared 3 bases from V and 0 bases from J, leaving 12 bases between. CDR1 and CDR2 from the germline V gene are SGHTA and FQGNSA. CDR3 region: CASSFFGQYSGANVLTF. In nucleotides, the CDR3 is TGTGCCAGCAGCTTTTTCGGACAGTACTCTGGGGCCAACGTCCTGACTTTC.

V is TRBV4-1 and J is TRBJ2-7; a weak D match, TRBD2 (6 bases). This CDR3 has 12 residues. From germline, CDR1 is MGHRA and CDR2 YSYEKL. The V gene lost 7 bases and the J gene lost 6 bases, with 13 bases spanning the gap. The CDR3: CASMGGAGEQYF. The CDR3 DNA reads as TGCGCCAGCATGGGGGGAGCGGGCGAGCAGTACTTC.

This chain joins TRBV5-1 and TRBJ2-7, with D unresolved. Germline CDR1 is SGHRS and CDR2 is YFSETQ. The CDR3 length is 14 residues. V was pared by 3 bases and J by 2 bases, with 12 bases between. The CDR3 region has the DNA TGCGCCAGCAGCTCTGGGCAGCCACCCTACGAGCAGTACTTC. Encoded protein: CASSSGQPPYEQYF. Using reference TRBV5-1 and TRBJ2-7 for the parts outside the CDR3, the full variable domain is KAGVTQTPRYLIKTRGQQVTLSCSPISGHRSVSWYQQTPGQGLQFLFEYFSETQRNKGNFPGRFSGRQFSNSRSEMNVSTLELGDSALYLCASSSGQPPYEQYFGPGTRLTVT.

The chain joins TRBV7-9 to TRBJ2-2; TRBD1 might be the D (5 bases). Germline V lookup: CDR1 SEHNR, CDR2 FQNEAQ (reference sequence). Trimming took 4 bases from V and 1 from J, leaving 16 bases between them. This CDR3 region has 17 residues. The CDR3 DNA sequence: TGTGCCAGCAGCTCTACAACCCGCAGGGAGAACACCGGGGAGCTGTTTTTT. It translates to CASSSTTRRENTGELFF.